The rows below give T cell receptor beta chains drawn from one sample of a study of T cells in Graves' hyperthyroidism and ophthalmopathy. TCRdb reprocessed the multiplex PCR reads via MiXCR and lists one record per CDR3 protein. Here the sample spans nearly 600,000 distinct CDR3 sequences, approximately 15% being singletons. The source material was blood. These receptors originate from a woman between 18 and 29 years old with Graves' ophthalmopathy. CDR3s include the opening cysteine and the closing phenylalanine or tryptophan. A D gene is named only where the DNA matches it firmly. Size tells how often a clone was seen (once, few, many) or the class of an expanded clone, and some rows leave it out.

J gene | D gene | V gene | clone size | CDR3 DNA | CDR3 protein
TRBJ2-7 | TRBD2 | TRBV12-5 | many | TGTGCTAGTGGGTACGGGACTAGCGGGAGGAAGCTTTACGAGCAGTACTTC | CASGYGTSGRKLYEQYF
TRBJ2-1 | NA | TRBV19 | once | TGTGCCAGTAGATCCTCCCTAGCGACATACAATGAGCAGTTCTTC | CASRSSLATYNEQFF
TRBJ2-7 | NA | TRBV27 | many | TGTGCCAGCAGCCGCCCCGGTAATAGCTACGAGCAGTACTTC | CASSRPGNSYEQYF
TRBJ2-5 | NA | TRBV7-8 | NA | TGTGCCAGCAGCTCCCTCGGCGGGCCCGAGACCCAGTACTTC | CASSSLGGPETQYF
TRBJ2-7 | NA | TRBV14 | NA | TGTGCCAGCAGCCAAGATCCTGGAGACTTCTCGATCTCCTACGAGCAGTACTTC | CASSQDPGDFSISYEQYF
TRBJ2-5 | NA | TRBV24-1 | NA | TGTGCCACCAGTGATTTCGGGCAGTCGCTTGGAGAGACCCAGTACTTC | CATSDFGQSLGETQYF
TRBJ2-7 | NA | TRBV12-3/TRBV12-4 | few | TGTGCCAGCCGAGGGGTCCACTCCTACGAGCAGTACTTC | CASRGVHSYEQYF
TRBJ1-5 | NA | TRBV30 | many | TGTGCCTGGAGTGGAGGGTATGGCAATCAGCCCCAGCATTTT | CAWSGGYGNQPQHF
TRBJ1-5 | NA | TRBV30 | many | TGTGCCTGGGGACGGATCAATCAGCCCCAGCATTTT | CAWGRINQPQHF
TRBJ1-1 | TRBD1 | TRBV19 | NA | TGTGCCAGTAGTATCGAAAGGGGGCAAAACACTGAAGCTTTCTTT | CASSIERGQNTEAFF
TRBJ1-2 | NA | TRBV5-8 | many | TGTGCCAGCAGCTTGCAGGCAGGAGCTAACTATGGCTACACCTTC | CASSLQAGANYGYTF
TRBJ2-5 | NA | TRBV3-1 | NA | TGTGCCAGCAGCCAAGGTTACGACTTACAAGAGACCCAGTACTTC | CASSQGYDLQETQYF
TRBJ1-3 | TRBD1 | TRBV18 | NA | TGTGCCAGCTCACCCCCCCACAGGGGCATCCCTGGAAACACCATATATTTT | CASSPPHRGIPGNTIYF
TRBJ2-1 | TRBD2 | TRBV7-8 | NA | TGTGCCAGCAGCTTAAATCGGCCGGGACTAGCGAACAATGAGCAGTTCTTC | CASSLNRPGLANNEQFF
TRBJ2-5 | NA | TRBV30 | many | TGTGCCTGGATAACAGCACAAGAGACCCAGTACTTC | CAWITAQETQYF
TRBJ1-2 | NA | TRBV6-2/TRBV6-3 | many | TGTGCCAGCAGTTACCAAGACAGAGCCTATGGCTACACCTTC | CASSYQDRAYGYTF
TRBJ1-4 | TRBD1 | TRBV12-3/TRBV12-4 | many | TGTGCCAGCAGTAAGGGACAGGGAGGGGAAAAACTGTTTTTT | CASSKGQGGEKLFF
TRBJ2-7 | NA | TRBV6-1 | many | TGTGCCAGCAGCAAGGGACAACCCGACTTCCTAAGCTCCTACGAGCAGTACTTC | CASSKGQPDFLSSYEQYF
TRBJ2-2 | TRBD2 | TRBV18 | many | TGTGCCAGCTCACCGGGCGGGAGTGATACCGGGGAGCTGTTTTTT | CASSPGGSDTGELFF
TRBJ1-5 | TRBD1 | TRBV7-8 | many | TGTGCCAGCAGCCCAATCGACAGGGGAGGCAATCAGCCCCAGCATTTT | CASSPIDRGGNQPQHF
TRBJ2-1 | TRBD2 | TRBV20-1 | many | TGCAGTGCTAGGGAAGGGGCGGGGGTCTCCTACAATGAGCAGTTCTTC | CSAREGAGVSYNEQFF